This T cell receptor (beta chain) was captured by sequencing in a study of shared clonotypes between healthy human individuals. Sequencing was performed with immunoSEQ multiplex PCR; in TCRdb, only in-frame clones are kept and a portion is missing. The sample consists of about 2 million clones, roughly 94% of them appearing once. Trimming cost V 3 bases and J 6 bases, with 12 bases left between them. Germline V gene lookup returns CDR1 KGHSH and CDR2 LQKENI. CDR3 length: 14 residues. This sequence originates from a man between 18 and 35 years old in good health. The V gene is TRBV18, the J gene TRBJ1-5; D unclear. The material sequenced was naive CD4+ T cells sorted from blood. As to subset: CD45RA+ positively selected. CDR3 nucleotide sequence: TGTGCCAGCTCACCCCTCGGTTATCCTCAGCCCCAGCATTTT. Protein product: CASSPLGYPQPQHF.